This entry lists 3 T cell receptor beta chains sequenced from one sample in a study of cytomegalovirus exposure and HLA in healthy donors. The PCR had 60 Vbeta and 13 Jbeta primers. Measured with immunoSEQ multiplex PCR; TCRdb has only the in-frame clones, and not every one. Of 140,000 or so clones in the sample, around four fifths were seen once. The sample was PBMCs. Every receptor here comes from a male donor in good health and CMV-seronegative.

This rearrangement joins TRBV6-1 to TRBJ2-5; D is possibly TRBD2 (6 bases). The better agreement between TRBJ2-7 and the DNA end casts doubt on the J call. The CDR3 consists of 13 residues. Germline V gene lookup returns CDR1 MNHNS and CDR2 SASEGT. The CDR3 region has the DNA TGTGCCAGCAGTGAGGGAGGAATCTACGAGCAGTACTTC. Protein sequence: CASSEGGIYEQYF.

This clone was observed a handful of times. CDR3 region: CASSDGAGAYEQYF. CDR3 bases: TGTGCCAGCAGTGATGGGGCGGGAGCATACGAGCAGTACTTC. This rearrangement joins TRBV2 to TRBJ2-7, with TRBD2 matching over 7 bases. The CDR3 runs to 14 residues. Germline-derived CDR1 and CDR2 are SNHLY and FYNNEI. J was trimmed by 4 bases and V by 3 bases; bases with no gene match: 6.

The chain is built from TRBV19 and TRBJ2-2; 7 bases fit TRBD1. There are 16 residues in the CDR3. The V gene end was trimmed by 4 bases and the J gene end by 0 bases; junction bases not matched to a gene: 5. Germline CDR1 is LNHDA and CDR2 is SQIVND (reference sequence). CDR3 in DNA: TGTGCCAGTAGTAAAGGGGACAGACCGAACACCGGGGAGCTGTTTTTT. It yields the protein CASSKGDRPNTGELFF. The full variable domain, in which reference TRBV19 and TRBJ2-2 provide the parts outside the CDR3, is DGGITQSPKYLFRKEGQNVTLSCEQNLNHDAMYWYRQDPGQGLRLIYYSQIVNDFQKGDIAEGYSVSREKKESFPLTVTSAQKNPTAFYLCASSKGDRPNTGELFFGEGSRLTVL.